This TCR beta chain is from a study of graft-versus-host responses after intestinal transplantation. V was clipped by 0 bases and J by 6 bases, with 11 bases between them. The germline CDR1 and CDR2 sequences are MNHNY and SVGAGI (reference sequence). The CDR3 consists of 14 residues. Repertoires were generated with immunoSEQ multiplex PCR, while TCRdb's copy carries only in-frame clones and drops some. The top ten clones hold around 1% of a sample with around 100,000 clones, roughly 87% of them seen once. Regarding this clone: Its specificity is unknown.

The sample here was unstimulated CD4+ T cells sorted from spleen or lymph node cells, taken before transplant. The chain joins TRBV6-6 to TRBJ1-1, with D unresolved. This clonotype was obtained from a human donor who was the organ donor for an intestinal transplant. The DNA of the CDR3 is TGTGCCAGCAGTTACTCGATTGAAAGCGCTGAAGCTTTCTTT. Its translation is CASSYSIESAEAFF.